These T cell receptor beta chains were read from a single sample in a study of Graves' ophthalmopathy and Graves' hyperthyroidism. TCRdb ran MiXCR on the multiplex PCR reads and lists one entry per CDR3 protein. The table has some 160,000 distinct CDR3 sequences, 35% to 45% seen once; the top ten hold roughly 8.9%. Input material: peripheral blood. The receptors here all came from a man younger than 40 with Graves' ophthalmopathy. Both conserved end residues are part of each CDR3. Fields, in order: V gene, J gene, clone size, D gene, CDR3 DNA, CDR3 protein. A D gene is named only where the DNA matches it firmly. Part of the rows lack a size; the others show once, few, many or a class for expanded clones.

TRBV7-2	TRBJ1-1	.	.	TGTGCCAGCAGCTCGGGAGGTGCATTGAACACTGAAGCTTTCTTT	CASSSGGALNTEAFF
TRBV30	TRBJ2-7	many	TRBD1	TGTGCCTGGAGCGGGGGACAGGGGGTCTACGAGCAGTACTTC	CAWSGGQGVYEQYF
TRBV29-1	TRBJ2-7	many	TRBD2	TGCAGCGTTGAAGATCGGGGGGAATCCTACGAGCAGTACTTC	CSVEDRGESYEQYF
TRBV19	TRBJ1-6	.	TRBD1	TGTGCCAGTAGTGATGACAGGGCTTCACCCCTCCACTTT	CASSDDRASPLHF
TRBV11-2	TRBJ1-1	few	TRBD1	TGTGCCAGCAGCAGACAGGGAGGGTTAAAGGACACTGAAGCTTTCTTT	CASSRQGGLKDTEAFF
TRBV30	TRBJ1-1	many	TRBD1	TGTGCCTGGAGTACCGGACAGGGAATGAACACTGAAGCTTTCTTT	CAWSTGQGMNTEAFF
TRBV6-2/TRBV6-3	TRBJ1-6	once	.	TGTGCCAGCAGTTTCCCGGGAGGTTCACCCCTCCACTTT	CASSFPGGSPLHF
TRBV4-2	TRBJ1-2	many	.	TGTGCCAGCAGCCAGGATAGAGGGAGCTACACCTTC	CASSQDRGSYTF
TRBV7-8	TRBJ2-7	many	TRBD2	TGTGCCAGCAGCTTCGCCAAGACTAGCGGGATCTACGAGCAGTACTTC	CASSFAKTSGIYEQYF
TRBV28	TRBJ2-7	many	.	TGTGCCAGCACTCATTCTGGCGGGGGACAGAACGAGCAGTACTTC	CASTHSGGGQNEQYF
TRBV30	TRBJ2-5	.	.	TGTGCCTGGAGTGTTTGGGTGGGTGGAGAGACCCAGTACTTC	CAWSVWVGGETQYF
TRBV28	TRBJ1-1	.	.	TGTGCCAGCAGTTTTCAGGCCCGGGTTCAAGCTTTCTTT	CASSFQARVQAFF
TRBV12-3/TRBV12-4	TRBJ1-1	.	TRBD1	TGTGCCAGCAGAGGACAGGGAAATTGGGTCACTGAAGCTTTCTTT	CASRGQGNWVTEAFF
TRBV11-2	TRBJ2-7	once	TRBD2	TGTGCCAGCAGCTTAGACGGACGGGACTATCCTAACGAGCAGTACTTC	CASSLDGRDYPNEQYF
TRBV6-5	TRBJ1-1	many	.	TGTGCCAGCATATATGGGCGGATAGGAGAAGCTTTCTTT	CASIYGRIGEAFF
TRBV7-8	TRBJ2-7	.	.	TGTGCCAGCAGCACTGGACAGCGAATTTGGTACTTC	CASSTGQRIWYF
TRBV10-3	TRBJ2-3	many	TRBD2	TGTGCCGCACGAAGGGAGGGCGCAGATACGCAGTATTTT	CAARREGADTQYF
TRBV11-1	TRBJ1-1	.	.	TGTGCCAGCACCCCCCCGCAGCCCTTAATGAACACTGAAGCTTTCTTT	CASTPPQPLMNTEAFF
TRBV28	TRBJ1-1	many	.	TGTGCCAGCAGTTTGGAGGGGATGAACACTGAAGCTTTCTTT	CASSLEGMNTEAFF
TRBV19	TRBJ1-2	many	TRBD1	TGTGCCAGTAGTAGGGACAGGGGACGCTATGGCTACACCTTC	CASSRDRGRYGYTF
TRBV30	TRBJ1-2	many	.	TGTGCCTGGAGTGACGGGGTTCGCTATGGCTACACCTTC	CAWSDGVRYGYTF
TRBV6-1	TRBJ1-2	many	.	TGTGCCAGCAGCCTACAGGAGAGCTACTATGGCTACACCTTC	CASSLQESYYGYTF
TRBV28	TRBJ1-1	.	TRBD1	TGTGCCAGCAGTCCAGGGGGGACCTCGAACACTGAAGCTTTCTTT	CASSPGGTSNTEAFF
TRBV4-3	TRBJ2-2	many	TRBD1	TGCGCCAGCAGCCAACCTTATGCCGAAGGGGGCGAAGCGTTTAATACCGGGGAGCTGTTTTTT	CASSQPYAEGGEAFNTGELFF
TRBV6-1	TRBJ1-1	few	.	TGTGCCACCCTCCCCTCGAGTGAAGCTTTCTTT	CATLPSSEAFF
TRBV19	TRBJ2-6	.	.	TGTGCCAGTATTCCGGGACGGACCTCTGGGGCCAACGTCCTGACTTTC	CASIPGRTSGANVLTF
TRBV24-1	TRBJ1-1	.	.	TGTGCCACCAGTGATTTTCAGGGCACCGGCGCTTTCTTT	CATSDFQGTGAFF
TRBV12-3/TRBV12-4	TRBJ2-7	.	TRBD2	TGTGCCAGCGGGAACAACGGGGGGGTCTACGAGCAGTACTTC	CASGNNGGVYEQYF
TRBV6-2/TRBV6-3	TRBJ1-1	.	.	TGTGCCAGCATGACAGGATATATCAAAGCTTTCTTT	CASMTGYIKAFF
TRBV6-5	TRBJ2-4	many	.	TGTGCCAGCAGTTACTCGACGGGACCGGAGAGCCAAAACATTCAGTACTTC	CASSYSTGPESQNIQYF
TRBV28	TRBJ1-1	many	.	TGTGCCAGCAGCCGAAGGTTCGGCACTGAAGCTTTCTTT	CASSRRFGTEAFF
TRBV4-1	TRBJ2-2	many	.	TGCGCCAGCAGCCAAGAAGGTTTGACCGGGGAGCTGTTTTTT	CASSQEGLTGELFF
TRBV28	TRBJ1-2	many	.	TGTGCCAGCAGTTTTGGGCTCTCCAGCTATGGCTACACCTTC	CASSFGLSSYGYTF
TRBV28	TRBJ2-7	.	TRBD1	TGTGCCAGCAGTCCCCCGGGCAGGGGGTACTACGAGCAGTACTTC	CASSPPGRGYYEQYF
TRBV6-5	TRBJ2-7	many	.	TGTGCCAGCAGATCCAGCGCCAGCAGGAGCTCCTACGAGCAGTACTTC	CASRSSASRSSYEQYF
TRBV6-5	TRBJ1-2	.	TRBD1	TGTGCCAGCAGTTACCCGGGACAGGTGATCTATGGCTACACCTTC	CASSYPGQVIYGYTF
TRBV7-2	TRBJ1-1	few	.	TGTGCCAGCAGCCCCATCCACGGGGGCCGGACTGAAGCTTTCTTT	CASSPIHGGRTEAFF
TRBV6-1	TRBJ1-6	.	.	TGTGCCAGCAGGCGACGGGATCTGGGAAATTCACCCCTCCACTTT	CASRRRDLGNSPLHF